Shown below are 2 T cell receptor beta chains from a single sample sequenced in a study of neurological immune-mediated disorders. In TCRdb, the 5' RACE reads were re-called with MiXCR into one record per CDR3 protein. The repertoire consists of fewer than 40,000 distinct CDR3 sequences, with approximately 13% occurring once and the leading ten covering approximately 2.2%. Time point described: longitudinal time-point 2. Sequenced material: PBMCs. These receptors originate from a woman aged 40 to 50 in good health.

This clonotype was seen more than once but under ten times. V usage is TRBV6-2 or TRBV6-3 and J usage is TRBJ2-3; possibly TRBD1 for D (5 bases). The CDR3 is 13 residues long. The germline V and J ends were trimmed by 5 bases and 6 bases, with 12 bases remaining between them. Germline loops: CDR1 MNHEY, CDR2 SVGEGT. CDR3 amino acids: CASSETWGDTQYF. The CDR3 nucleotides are TGTGCCAGCAGTGAGACGTGGGGCGATACGCAGTATTTT.

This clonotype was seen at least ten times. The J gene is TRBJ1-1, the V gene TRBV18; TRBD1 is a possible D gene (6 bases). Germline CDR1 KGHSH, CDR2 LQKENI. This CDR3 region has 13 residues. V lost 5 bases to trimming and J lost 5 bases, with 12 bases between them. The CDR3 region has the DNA TGTGCCAGCTCATCTGGACAGTGGACTGAAGCTTTCTTT. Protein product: CASSSGQWTEAFF.